These T cell receptor beta chains were read from a single sample in a study of shared clonotypes between healthy human individuals. The method was immunoSEQ multiplex PCR; TCRdb's version includes in-frame clones alone and lacks a portion of them. The sample has approximately 2.5 million clones, roughly nine tenths seen once. Input material: naive CD4+ T cells sorted from blood. The receptors were gathered from a man between 18 and 35 years old in good health. Both conserved end residues are part of each CDR3. Each record gives: clone size, V gene, J gene, D gene, CDR3 DNA, CDR3 protein. A D gene is named only where the DNA matches it firmly. For some rows the clone size is stated as once, few or many, or as a class when expanded; others skip it.

abundance: .; v_gene: TRBV15; j_gene: TRBJ2-5; d_gene: .; CDR3nt: TGTGCCCTACCGGGGCTATTCCAAGAGACCCAGTACTTC; CDR3aa: CALPGLFQETQYF
abundance: .; v_gene: TRBV7-9; j_gene: TRBJ2-3; d_gene: TRBD2; CDR3nt: TGTGCCAGCAGCTTAGCGAGTAGCGGGGCCACAGATACGCAGTATTTT; CDR3aa: CASSLASSGATDTQYF
abundance: .; v_gene: TRBV10-3; j_gene: TRBJ2-5; d_gene: .; CDR3nt: TGTGCCATCGGAGCGGAAGAGACCCAGTACTTC; CDR3aa: CAIGAEETQYF
abundance: .; v_gene: TRBV6-5; j_gene: TRBJ2-2; d_gene: .; CDR3nt: TGTGCCAGCAGTTACTCACGGGGAAGGCAGGTAGAGCTGTTTTTT; CDR3aa: CASSYSRGRQVELFF
abundance: .; v_gene: TRBV6-5; j_gene: TRBJ2-7; d_gene: .; CDR3nt: TGTGCCAGCAGTCCCCTAGGTCTGGGGTACTACGAGCAGTACTTC; CDR3aa: CASSPLGLGYYEQYF
abundance: once; v_gene: TRBV7-9; j_gene: TRBJ1-1; d_gene: .; CDR3nt: TGTGCCAGCAGCTTATGGCCTACGGGGGCTGAAGCTTTCTTT; CDR3aa: CASSLWPTGAEAFF
abundance: .; v_gene: TRBV7-2; j_gene: TRBJ2-3; d_gene: TRBD2; CDR3nt: TGTGCCAGCAGCCCCCGGGGTAGCGGGGGGACGTACACAGATACGCAGTATTTT; CDR3aa: CASSPRGSGGTYTDTQYF
abundance: .; v_gene: TRBV6-5; j_gene: TRBJ2-4; d_gene: .; CDR3nt: TGTGCCAGCAGTTACTCCTGGGGGGCCGCCAAAAACATTCAGTACTTC; CDR3aa: CASSYSWGAAKNIQYF
abundance: .; v_gene: TRBV7-8; j_gene: TRBJ1-5; d_gene: TRBD1; CDR3nt: TGTGCCAGCAGCTCGTTACAGGGGAACAATCAGCCCCAGCATTTT; CDR3aa: CASSSLQGNNQPQHF
abundance: .; v_gene: TRBV6-6; j_gene: TRBJ2-7; d_gene: .; CDR3nt: TGTGCCAGCAGTTACTCGTTTCAGGGAGGCTACGAGCAGTACTTC; CDR3aa: CASSYSFQGGYEQYF
abundance: .; v_gene: TRBV10-1; j_gene: TRBJ2-3; d_gene: TRBD2; CDR3nt: TGCGCCAGCAGTGAGGGGACTAGCGGGAGGGTTGATACGCAGTATTTT; CDR3aa: CASSEGTSGRVDTQYF
abundance: .; v_gene: TRBV7-2; j_gene: TRBJ2-1; d_gene: .; CDR3nt: TGTGCCAGCAGCCGACCGACCTACAATGAGCAGTTCTTC; CDR3aa: CASSRPTYNEQFF
abundance: .; v_gene: TRBV6-5; j_gene: TRBJ2-3; d_gene: .; CDR3nt: TGTGCCAGCAGTTACTCGGCAGGGCCAGATACGCAGTATTTT; CDR3aa: CASSYSAGPDTQYF
abundance: .; v_gene: TRBV12-5; j_gene: TRBJ2-1; d_gene: .; CDR3nt: TGTGCTAGTGGTTTGGTACCCCTCAATGAGCAGTTCTTC; CDR3aa: CASGLVPLNEQFF